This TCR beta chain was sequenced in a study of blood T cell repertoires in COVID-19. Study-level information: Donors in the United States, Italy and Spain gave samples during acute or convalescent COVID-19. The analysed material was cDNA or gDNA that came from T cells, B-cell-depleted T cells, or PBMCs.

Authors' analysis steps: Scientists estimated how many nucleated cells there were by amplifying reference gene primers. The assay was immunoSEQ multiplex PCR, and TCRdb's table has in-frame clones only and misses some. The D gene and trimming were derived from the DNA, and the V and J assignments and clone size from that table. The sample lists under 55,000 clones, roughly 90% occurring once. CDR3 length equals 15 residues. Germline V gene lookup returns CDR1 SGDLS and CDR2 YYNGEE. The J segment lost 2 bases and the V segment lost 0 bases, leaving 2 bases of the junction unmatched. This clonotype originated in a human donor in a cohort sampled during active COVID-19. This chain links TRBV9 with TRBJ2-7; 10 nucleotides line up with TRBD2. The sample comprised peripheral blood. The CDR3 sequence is CASSVGTSGAYEQYF. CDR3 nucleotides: TGTGCCAGCAGCGTAGGGACTAGCGGAGCCTACGAGCAGTACTTC.